What follows are 25 T cell receptor beta chains derived from one specimen sequenced in a study of T cells in localized non-small cell lung cancer. This table comes from immunoSEQ multiplex PCR, and its TCRdb copy is limited to in-frame clones, with some not included. The table includes some 41,000 clones, 90% to 95% detected once. This sample comprised PBMCs, obtained before any cancer treatment. The receptor source for this set is a woman aged 35-75 years with stage II lung adenocarcinoma.

V gene TRBV19 combines with J gene TRBJ1-2, with 7 bases that match TRBD1. The CDR3 spans 15 residues. Germline CDR1 is LNHDA and CDR2 is SQIVND (reference sequence). Germline trimming cut 8 bases from V and 1 base from J; bases unmatched to any gene: 10. The CDR3 is CASGKGDSVNYGYTF. The CDR3 DNA follows: TGTGCCAGTGGTAAGGGGGACAGCGTTAACTATGGCTACACCTTC.

The chain links TRBV29-1 to TRBJ2-7; 9 bases map to TRBD1. With V trimmed by 0 bases and J by 1 base, 7 bases remained unmatched. From germline, CDR1 is SQVTM and CDR2 ANQGSEA. This CDR3 region has 16 residues. The CDR3 loop is CSVEDFAGQGSYEQYF. The CDR3 nucleotides are TGCAGCGTTGAAGATTTCGCGGGACAGGGTTCCTACGAGCAGTACTTC.

The chain carries TRBV6-5 and TRBJ2-3, with D perhaps matching TRBD1 (6 bases). The ends were cut back, 0 bases at V and 3 bases at J, with 10 bases in the middle. Germline-derived CDR1 and CDR2 are MNHEY and SVGAGI. The CDR3 is made up of 15 amino acids. CDR3 amino acids: CASSYSQGFTDTQYF. The CDR3 DNA reads TGTGCCAGCAGTTACTCTCAGGGGTTTACAGATACGCAGTATTTT.

In this sample, this clone turned up once. The chain recombines TRBV2 with TRBJ1-1; the D gene is possibly TRBD1 (6 bases). V lost 11 bases and J lost 0, with 13 bases in between. CDR1 and CDR2 from the germline V gene are SNHLY and FYNNEI. The CDR3 loop spans 13 amino acids. CDR3 sequence (DNA): TGTGCCGTCATGGAGGGGGTGAACACTGAAGCTTTCTTT. Amino acids: CAVMEGVNTEAFF.

The chain joins TRBV6-5 to TRBJ1-3, with no clear D. The CDR3 is 12 residues long. Germline CDR1 and CDR2: MNHEY and SVGAGI. The V gene lost 3 bases and the J gene lost 8 bases, with 8 bases spanning the gap. The CDR3 is CASSYQSDTIYF. CDR3 nucleotides: TGTGCCAGCAGTTATCAGTCAGACACCATATATTTT.

The chain couples TRBV5-1 to TRBJ2-7, with D possibly TRBD1 on 6 matching bases. CDR1 and CDR2 (germline): SGHRS, YFSETQ. The V gene lost 1 base and the J gene lost 5 bases, with 16 bases spanning the gap. The CDR3 has 15 residues. Here the CDR3 reads CASSLSSRGSDEQYF. The CDR3 DNA is TGCGCCAGCAGCTTGTCTAGCAGGGGTAGCGACGAGCAGTACTTC.

The V and J genes are TRBV28 and TRBJ2-7; 8 bases are a match to TRBD2. The CDR3 spans 14 residues. V was clipped by 8 bases and J by 2 bases; unmatched bases: 8. The germline gives CDR1 MDHEN, CDR2 SYDVKM. In DNA form, the CDR3 reads TGTGCCAGCCTGAGTCGGGGGGGAACCTACGAGCAGTACTTC. It yields the protein CASLSRGGTYEQYF. The full variable domain, with the rest looked up from reference TRBV28 and TRBJ2-7, is DVKVTQSSRYLVKRTGEKVFLECVQDMDHENMFWYRQDPGLGLRLIYFSYDVKMKEKGDIPEGYSVSREKKERFSLILESASTNQTSMYLCASLSRGGTYEQYFGPGTRLTVT.

V gene TRBV6-5 combines with J gene TRBJ1-1; 7 bases align to TRBD1. The CDR3 runs to 14 residues. Per germline, CDR1 MNHEY and CDR2 SVGAGI. J gave up 4 bases and V 4 bases, and 6 bases lay outside the gene matches. CDR3 protein: CASSFPGGGTEAFF. The CDR3 coding sequence is TGTGCCAGCAGTTTCCCAGGGGGGGGCACTGAAGCTTTCTTT.

This rearrangement joins TRBV7-6 to TRBJ2-1; 8 bases match TRBD2. CDR3 size: 15 residues. Germline CDR1 and CDR2: SGHVS and FNYEAQ. V trimming: 2 bases; J trimming: 7 bases; junction bases outside the gene matches: 7. CDR3 protein: CASSLLSGRGNEQFF. CDR3 nucleotides: TGTGCCAGCAGCTTATTGAGCGGGAGAGGGAATGAGCAGTTCTTC.

This rearrangement joins TRBV14 to TRBJ2-7, with 8 bases matching TRBD1. J was trimmed by 0 bases and V by 4 bases; bases with no gene match: 5. The CDR3 runs to 15 residues. CDR1 is SGHDN and CDR2 is FVKESK in the germline V gene. The CDR3 DNA reads as TGTGCCAGCAGCCTTTACAGGGGGGCCTCCTACGAGCAGTACTTC. This encodes CASSLYRGASYEQYF.

V gene TRBV20-1 combines with J gene TRBJ1-2, with D unresolved. Germline V gene data show CDR1 as DFQATT and CDR2 as SNEGSKA (reference sequence). Trimming took off 0 bases at V and 12 bases at J, with 11 bases between the two ends. The CDR3 runs to 11 residues. The CDR3 sequence is CSARDGSGNTF. CDR3 DNA sequence: TGCAGTGCTAGAGACGGGAGCGGCAACACCTTC.

The chain joins TRBV2 to TRBJ1-1; maybe TRBD1 (5 bases). Trimming took 7 bases from V and 0 from J, leaving 12 bases between them. CDR3 size: 14 residues. Germline V CDR1 and CDR2: SNHLY, FYNNEI. DNA of the CDR3: TGTGCCAGCATTGGCATACAGGTGAACACTGAAGCTTTCTTT. This encodes CASIGIQVNTEAFF.

The chain recombines TRBV6-1 with TRBJ2-7, with D perhaps matching TRBD1 or TRBD2 (5 bases each). Trimming removed 3 bases at V and 4 bases at J, with 13 bases between. The CDR3 has 14 residues. CDR1 MNHNS and CDR2 SASEGT come from the germline V gene. This chain's CDR3 is CASSERPGRYEQYF. The DNA of the CDR3 is TGTGCCAGCAGTGAGAGGCCGGGGCGGTACGAGCAGTACTTC.

The V call is TRBV21-1, the J call TRBJ1-5; the listed D gene, TRBD1, was not tested against the DNA. TRBV21-1 is a pseudogene. The CDR3 length is 16 residues. The CDR3 nucleotides read TGTGCCAGCAGCAGGGGCAGACCGTATAGCAATCAGCCCCAGCATTTT. Translated: CASSRGRPYSNQPQHF.

J is TRBJ2-5 and V is TRBV2, with D uncertain. Trimming took 3 bases from V and 0 from J, leaving 2 bases between them. CDR3 size: 12 residues. Germline CDR1 SNHLY, CDR2 FYNNEI. The DNA for the CDR3 is TGTGCCAGCAGTGAGGACCAAGAGACCCAGTACTTC. This codes for CASSEDQETQYF.

The rearrangement links TRBV2 to TRBJ1-6; D gene uncertain. This CDR3 is 13 amino acids long. Trimming took 9 bases from V and 7 from J, leaving 13 bases between them. The germline V gene has CDR1 SNHLY and CDR2 FYNNEI. The CDR3, as DNA: TGTGCCAGTCGGACTTCACAGAATTCACCCCTCCACTTT. It encodes CASRTSQNSPLHF.

This clone appeared once. This rearrangement joins TRBV18 to TRBJ1-1; TRBD1 might be the D (6 bases). V lost 7 bases and J 0 bases, leaving 24 bases between the germline ends. The CDR3 is 18 amino acids. Germline V gives CDR1 KGHSH, CDR2 LQKENI. CDR3 region: CASLPRVGGGQVNTEAFF. Written as DNA, the CDR3 is TGTGCCAGCTTACCGCGCGTGGGCGGGGGGCAAGTGAACACTGAAGCTTTCTTT.

V is TRBV5-5 and J is TRBJ1-5, with D hard to call. In germline, CDR1 is SGHKS, CDR2 YYEKEE (reference sequence). The CDR3 sequence is 14 residues long. V dropped 1 base and J dropped 2 bases, with 7 bases sitting between them. The CDR3 DNA reads as TGTGCCAGCAGCTTGTGGGGAGGCAATCAGCCCCAGCATTTT. It translates to CASSLWGGNQPQHF.

In nucleotides, the CDR3 is TGTGCCACCAGCGACAAGACAGGTCCCCGAGGAGGAACTAATGAAAAACTGTTTTTT. It is translated as CATSDKTGPRGGTNEKLFF. This chain uses TRBV15 with TRBJ1-4, with D tentatively TRBD1 (6 bases). There are 19 residues in the CDR3. Between the trimmed V and J ends, which lost 5 bases and 1 base, there was a span of 23 bases. Germline V gene data show CDR1 as LNHNV and CDR2 as YYDKDF (reference sequence).

The sample holds a few counts of this clone. CDR3: CASSLWGGSYEQYF. The CDR3, as DNA: TGTGCCAGCAGCTTGTGGGGGGGAAGCTACGAGCAGTACTTC. V usage is TRBV5-6 and J usage is TRBJ2-7; 7 bases agree with TRBD2. V was clipped by 1 base and J by 3 bases; unmatched bases: 4. Per the germline V gene, CDR1 is SGHDT and CDR2 is YYEEEE. The CDR3 length is 14 residues.

As concerns this clone: One end of the junction does not line up with germline, which may come from a read error. The genes are TRBV11-1 and TRBJ1-1; D might be TRBD1 (5 bases). In germline, CDR1 is SGHAT, CDR2 FQDESV (reference sequence). This CDR3 comprises 14 residues. CDR3 residues: CASSLDRGVGGAFF. CDR3 sequence (DNA): TGTGCCAGCAGTTTAGACCGGGGGGTCGGGGGAGCTTTCTTT. The full variable domain, its missing parts supplied by reference TRBV11-1 and TRBJ1-1, is EAEVAQSPRYKITEKSQAVAFWCDPISGHATLYWYRQILGQGPELLVQFQDESVVDDSQLPKDRFSAERLKGVDSTLKIQPAELGDSAMYLCASSLDRGVGGAFFGQGTRLTVV.

In this sample, this clone turned up a few times. The chain links TRBV7-2 to TRBJ1-5; 7 bases are a match to TRBD1. J lost 5 bases, V lost 0 bases, and 4 bases had no gene match. This CDR3 has 15 residues. CDR1 is SGHTA and CDR2 is FQGNSA in the germline V gene. DNA of the CDR3: TGTGCCAGCAGCTTAGCAGGGGGCGGGGATCAGCCCCAGCATTTT. This translates into CASSLAGGGDQPQHF.

The rearrangement links TRBV28 to TRBJ1-2; no reliable D call. Germline V gene sequence: CDR1 MDHEN, CDR2 SYDVKM. Deletions cut 7 bases from V and 4 bases from J, with 25 bases between. The CDR3 totals 17 residues. The CDR3 DNA sequence: TGTGCCAGCACTTCTTATCTCCTCAGGCTGGGTGGCTATGGCTACACCTTC. Protein sequence: CASTSYLLRLGGYGYTF.

The chain links TRBV4-2 to TRBJ2-1; 10 bases line up with TRBD2. The trim removed 1 base at V and 4 bases at J, leaving 25 bases unmatched. Germline values: CDR1 LGHNA, CDR2 YNFKEQ. The CDR3 sequence is 23 residues long. Written as DNA, the CDR3 is TGTGCCAGCAGCCAAGTCATCCTAGCGGGAGCGGGGACCCACCGGGGAAAATACAATGAGCAGTTCTTC. The encoded protein is CASSQVILAGAGTHRGKYNEQFF.

The rearrangement joins TRBV2 to TRBJ1-2; D is perhaps TRBD1 (5 bases). Per germline, CDR1 SNHLY and CDR2 FYNNEI. The CDR3 is made up of 15 amino acids. Trimming cost V 7 bases and J 4 bases, with 19 bases left between them. The CDR3 reads CASTPQGGAGYGYTF. The CDR3, as DNA: TGTGCCAGCACTCCCCAGGGAGGGGCAGGCTATGGCTACACCTTC.